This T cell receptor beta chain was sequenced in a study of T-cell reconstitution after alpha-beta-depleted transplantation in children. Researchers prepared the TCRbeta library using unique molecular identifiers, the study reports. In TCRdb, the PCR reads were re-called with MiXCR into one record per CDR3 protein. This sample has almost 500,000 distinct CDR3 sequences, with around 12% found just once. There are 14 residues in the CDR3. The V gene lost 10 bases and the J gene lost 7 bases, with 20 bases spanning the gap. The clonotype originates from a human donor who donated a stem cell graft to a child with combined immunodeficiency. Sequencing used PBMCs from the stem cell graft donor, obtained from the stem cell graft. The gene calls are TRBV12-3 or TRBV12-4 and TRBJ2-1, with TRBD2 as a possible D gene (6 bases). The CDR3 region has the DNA TGTGCCACCGGTGTCGGGGGTAGCGGTAATGAGCAGTTCTTC. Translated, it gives CATGVGGSGNEQFF.